The present T cell receptor (beta chain) was sequenced within a study of cytomegalovirus exposure and HLA in healthy donors. Overall study findings and caveats: It was shown in a later analysis that HLA-associated TCR beta chains were more clonally expanded than other, equally common chains. There were a few CMV-associated chains whose specificity for CMV antigens was confirmed in vitro. It was 160 or so TCR beta chains that were listed as cytomegalovirus-associated.

Points on this clone: The antigen is unknown.

V dropped 6 bases and J dropped 0; count of bases not matched to a gene: 5. Germline V lookup: CDR1 MNHNS, CDR2 SASEGT. The CDR3 runs 15 residues. Vbeta (60) and Jbeta (13) primers were used in the PCR. TCRdb's table, derived via immunoSEQ multiplex PCR, lists solely in-frame clones and lacks some. The sample carries about 120,000 clones, about 86% recorded once. This chain links TRBV6-1 with TRBJ1-3, with TRBD1 matching over 7 bases. Source material: PBMCs. The receptor comes from a man between 35 and 55 years old in good health and CMV-seronegative. The CDR3 DNA is TGTGCCAGCAGACACAGGGGTTACTCTGGAAACACCATATATTTT. It translates to CASRHRGYSGNTIYF.